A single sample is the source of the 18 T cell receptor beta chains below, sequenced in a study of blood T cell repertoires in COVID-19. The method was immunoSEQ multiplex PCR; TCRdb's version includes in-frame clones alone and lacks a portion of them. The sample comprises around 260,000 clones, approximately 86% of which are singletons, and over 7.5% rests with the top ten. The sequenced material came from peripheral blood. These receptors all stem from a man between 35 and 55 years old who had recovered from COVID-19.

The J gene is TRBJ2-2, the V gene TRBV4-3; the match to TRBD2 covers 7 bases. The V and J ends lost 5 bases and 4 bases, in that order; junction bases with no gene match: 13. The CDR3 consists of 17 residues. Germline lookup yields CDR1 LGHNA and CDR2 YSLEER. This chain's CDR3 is CASSYWGPSGPTGELFF. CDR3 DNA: TGCGCCAGCAGCTACTGGGGCCCTAGCGGACCCACCGGGGAGCTGTTTTTT.

The CDR3 coding sequence is TGTGCCAGCAGCGTAGGGGACAGGGTCTCAACCGGGGAGCTGTTTTTT. Its translation: CASSVGDRVSTGELFF. The genes are TRBV9 and TRBJ2-2, with TRBD1 identical over 9 bases. In germline, CDR1 is SGDLS, CDR2 YYNGEE. V trimming: 0 bases; J trimming: 5 bases; junction bases outside the gene matches: 5. This CDR3 has 16 amino acids.

The CDR3 DNA reads as TGTGCCAGCAGTTACTCCCGGGGGTGGATCATGAGGGAGCAGTACTTC. The encoded protein is CASSYSRGWIMREQYF. The chain links TRBV6-2 or TRBV6-3 to TRBJ2-7; a weak D match, TRBD2 (6 bases). The V gene's germline CDR1 is MNHEY and CDR2 SVGEGT. Trimming cost V 0 bases and J 7 bases, with 19 bases left between them. CDR3 size: 16 residues.

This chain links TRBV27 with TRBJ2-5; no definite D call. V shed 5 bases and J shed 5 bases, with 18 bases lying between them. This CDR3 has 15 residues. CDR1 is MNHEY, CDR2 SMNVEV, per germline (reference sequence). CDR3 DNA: TGTGCCAGCAGTCATTATCCGCCTACGCGGGAGACCCAGTACTTC. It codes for CASSHYPPTRETQYF.

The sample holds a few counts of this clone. The CDR3 loop is CASSLAATGSYEQYF. The CDR3 bases are TGTGCCAGCAGCTTAGCGGCGACAGGAAGCTACGAGCAGTACTTC. The chain couples TRBV7-6 to TRBJ2-7, with D possibly matching TRBD1 (6 bases). V was cut by 0 bases and J by 3 bases, with 12 bases left in between. Germline CDR1 and CDR2: SGHVS and FNYEAQ. This CDR3 region has 15 residues. Looking up the rest from reference TRBV7-6 and TRBJ2-7 gives the full variable domain: GAGVSQSPRYKVTKRGQDVALRCDPISGHVSLYWYRQALGQGPEFLTYFNYEAQQDKSGLPNDRFSAERPEGSISTLTIQRTEQRDSAMYRCASSLAATGSYEQYFGPGTRLTVT.

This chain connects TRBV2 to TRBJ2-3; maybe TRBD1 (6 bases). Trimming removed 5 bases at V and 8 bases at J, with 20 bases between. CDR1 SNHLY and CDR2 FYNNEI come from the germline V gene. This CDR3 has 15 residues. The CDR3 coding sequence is TGTGCCAGCAGTAAGGACAGAGACCGACGGAGTACGCAGTATTTT. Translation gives CASSKDRDRRSTQYF.

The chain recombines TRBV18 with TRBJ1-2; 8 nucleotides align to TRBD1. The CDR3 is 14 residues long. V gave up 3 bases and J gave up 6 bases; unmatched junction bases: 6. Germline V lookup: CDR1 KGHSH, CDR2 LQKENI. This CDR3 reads CASSPPGGRDGYTF. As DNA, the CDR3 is TGTGCCAGCTCACCCCCAGGGGGCCGGGATGGCTACACCTTC.

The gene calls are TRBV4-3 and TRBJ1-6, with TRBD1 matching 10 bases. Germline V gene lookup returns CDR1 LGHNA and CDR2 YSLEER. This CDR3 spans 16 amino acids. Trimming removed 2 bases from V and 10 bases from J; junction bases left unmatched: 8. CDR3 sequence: CASSQQTGTGESPLHF. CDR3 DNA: TGCGCCAGCAGCCAACAAACTGGGACAGGGGAGTCACCCCTCCACTTT.

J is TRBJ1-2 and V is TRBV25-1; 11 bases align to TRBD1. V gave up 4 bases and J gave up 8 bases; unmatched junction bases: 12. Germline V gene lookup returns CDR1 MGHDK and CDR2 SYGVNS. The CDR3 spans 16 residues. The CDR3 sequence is CASSGGIRTGGWGYTF. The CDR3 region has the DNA TGTGCCAGCAGTGGTGGGATCAGGACAGGGGGCTGGGGCTACACCTTC.

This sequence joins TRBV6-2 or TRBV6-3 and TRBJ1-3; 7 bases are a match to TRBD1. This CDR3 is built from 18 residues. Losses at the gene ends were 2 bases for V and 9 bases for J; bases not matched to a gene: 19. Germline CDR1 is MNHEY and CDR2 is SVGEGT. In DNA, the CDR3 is TGTGCCAGCAGTTACCGTCCGGGACAGAGTTATCTGGAAAGCACCATATATTTT. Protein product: CASSYRPGQSYLESTIYF.

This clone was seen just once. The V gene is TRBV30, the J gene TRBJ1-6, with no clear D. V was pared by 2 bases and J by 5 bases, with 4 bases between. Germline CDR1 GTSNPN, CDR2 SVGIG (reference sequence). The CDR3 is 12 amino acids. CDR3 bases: TGTGCCTGGAGTCCAGATAATTCACCCCTCCACTTT. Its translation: CAWSPDNSPLHF.

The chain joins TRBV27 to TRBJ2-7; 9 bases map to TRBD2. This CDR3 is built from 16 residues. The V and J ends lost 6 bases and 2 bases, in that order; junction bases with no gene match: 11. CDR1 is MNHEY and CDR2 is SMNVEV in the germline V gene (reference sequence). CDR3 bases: TGTGCCAGCAGGGAAACGATGAGCGGGGGGACCTACGAGCAGTACTTC. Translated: CASRETMSGGTYEQYF.

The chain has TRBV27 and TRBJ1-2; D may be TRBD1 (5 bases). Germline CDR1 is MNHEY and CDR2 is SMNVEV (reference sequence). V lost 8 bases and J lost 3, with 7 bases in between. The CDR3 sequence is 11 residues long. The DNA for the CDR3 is TGTGCCAGCGGGGCGGACTATGGCTACACCTTC. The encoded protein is CASGADYGYTF.

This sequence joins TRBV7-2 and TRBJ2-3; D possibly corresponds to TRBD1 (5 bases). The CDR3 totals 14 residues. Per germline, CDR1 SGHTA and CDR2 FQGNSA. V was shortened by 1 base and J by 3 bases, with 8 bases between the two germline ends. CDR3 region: CASSLVGVTDTQYF. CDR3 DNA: TGTGCCAGCAGCTTAGTAGGGGTAACAGATACGCAGTATTTT. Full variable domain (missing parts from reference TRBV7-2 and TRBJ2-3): GAGVSQSPSNKVTEKGKDVELRCDPISGHTALYWYRQSLGQGLEFLIYFQGNSAPDKSGLPSDRFSAERTGGSVSTLTIQRTQQEDSAVYLCASSLVGVTDTQYFGPGTRLTVL.

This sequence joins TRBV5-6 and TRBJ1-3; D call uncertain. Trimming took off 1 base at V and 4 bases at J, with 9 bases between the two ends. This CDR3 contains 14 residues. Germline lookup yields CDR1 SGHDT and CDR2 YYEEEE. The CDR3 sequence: CASSLWVAGNTIYF. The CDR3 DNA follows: TGTGCCAGCAGCTTGTGGGTAGCCGGAAACACCATATATTTT.

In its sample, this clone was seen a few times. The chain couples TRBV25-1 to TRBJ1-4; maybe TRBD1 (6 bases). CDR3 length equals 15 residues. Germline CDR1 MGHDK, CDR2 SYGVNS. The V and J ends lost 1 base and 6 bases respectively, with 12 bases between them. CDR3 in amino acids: CASSEFGQIHEKLFF. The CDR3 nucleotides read TGTGCCAGCAGTGAATTCGGACAGATCCATGAAAAACTGTTTTTT.

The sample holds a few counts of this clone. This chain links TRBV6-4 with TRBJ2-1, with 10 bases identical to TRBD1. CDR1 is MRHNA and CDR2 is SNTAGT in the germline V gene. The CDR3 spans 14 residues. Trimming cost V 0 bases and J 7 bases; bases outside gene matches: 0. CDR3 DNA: TGTGCCAGCAGTGACTCGGACAGGGGGAATGAGCAGTTCTTC. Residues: CASSDSDRGNEQFF.

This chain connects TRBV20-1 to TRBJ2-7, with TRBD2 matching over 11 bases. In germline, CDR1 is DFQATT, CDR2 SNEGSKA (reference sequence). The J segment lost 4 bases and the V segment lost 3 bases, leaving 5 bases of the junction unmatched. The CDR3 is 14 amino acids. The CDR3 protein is CSASGGTSGYEQYF. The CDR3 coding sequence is TGCAGTGCTAGTGGGGGGACTAGCGGTTACGAGCAGTACTTC.